This entry features one T cell receptor (beta chain) sequence. The data are from a study of T cell responses to AZD1222 COVID-19 vaccine. CDR3 length: 11 residues. J was trimmed by 12 bases and V by 6 bases; bases with no gene match: 5. The protocol was immunoSEQ multiplex PCR, while the TCRdb copy is restricted to in-frame clones and leaves out a portion. The sample has 120,000 to 150,000 clones; 75% to 95% are singletons. The source was peripheral blood, collected on day 0 of MenACWY control vaccination. The rearrangement joins TRBV12-3 or TRBV12-4 to TRBJ2-1; TRBD1 aligns across 7 bases. The source is an adult in good health. The CDR3 loop is CASSPTGRQFF. The CDR3 region has the DNA TGTGCCAGCAGCCCGACAGGGAGGCAGTTCTTC.